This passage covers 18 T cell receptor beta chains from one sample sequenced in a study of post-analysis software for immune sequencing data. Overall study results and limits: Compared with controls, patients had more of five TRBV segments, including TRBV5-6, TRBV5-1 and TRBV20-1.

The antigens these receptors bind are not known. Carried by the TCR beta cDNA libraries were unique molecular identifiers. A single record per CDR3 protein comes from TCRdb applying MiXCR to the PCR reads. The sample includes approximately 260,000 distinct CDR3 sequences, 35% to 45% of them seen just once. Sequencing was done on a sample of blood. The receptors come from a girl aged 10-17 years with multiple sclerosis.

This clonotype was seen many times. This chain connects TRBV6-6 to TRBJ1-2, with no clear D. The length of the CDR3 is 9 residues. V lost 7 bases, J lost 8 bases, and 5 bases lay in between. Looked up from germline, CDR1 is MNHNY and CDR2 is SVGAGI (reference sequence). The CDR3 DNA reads TGTGCCAGCACCCCGGGCTACACCTTC. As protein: CASTPGYTF.

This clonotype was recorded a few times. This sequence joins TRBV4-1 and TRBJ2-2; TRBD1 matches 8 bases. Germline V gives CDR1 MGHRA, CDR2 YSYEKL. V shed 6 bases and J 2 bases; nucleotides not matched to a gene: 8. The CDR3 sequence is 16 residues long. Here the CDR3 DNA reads TGCGCCAGCAGTCCTACGGACAGGGATAACACCGGGGAGCTGTTTTTT. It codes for CASSPTDRDNTGELFF.

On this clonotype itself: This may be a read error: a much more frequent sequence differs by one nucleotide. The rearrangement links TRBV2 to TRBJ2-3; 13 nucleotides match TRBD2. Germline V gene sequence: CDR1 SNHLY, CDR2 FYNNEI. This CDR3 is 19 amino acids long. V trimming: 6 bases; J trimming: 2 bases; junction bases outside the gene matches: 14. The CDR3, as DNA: TGTGCCAGCAGACCACAACCGCTTGGACTAGCGGGAGACACAGATACGCAGTATTTT. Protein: CASRPQPLGLAGDTDTQYF.

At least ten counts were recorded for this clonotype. This chain's CDR3 is CASSQGGSGGFTGSNEQFF. CDR3 nucleotide sequence: TGTGCCAGCAGCCAAGGAGGTAGCGGGGGGTTCACGGGGAGCAATGAGCAGTTCTTC. V gene TRBV3-1 combines with J gene TRBJ2-1; 10 bases fit TRBD2. From germline, CDR1 is LGHDT and CDR2 YNNKEL (reference sequence). V shed 1 base, J shed 6 bases, and the junction held 15 bases outside the gene matches. CDR3 length equals 19 residues.

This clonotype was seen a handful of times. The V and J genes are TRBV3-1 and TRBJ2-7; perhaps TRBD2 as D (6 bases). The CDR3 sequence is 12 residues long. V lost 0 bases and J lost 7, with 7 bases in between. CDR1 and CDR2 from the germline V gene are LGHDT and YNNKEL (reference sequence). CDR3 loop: CASSQDRGEQYF. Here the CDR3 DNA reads TGTGCCAGCAGCCAAGATCGGGGGGAGCAGTACTTC.

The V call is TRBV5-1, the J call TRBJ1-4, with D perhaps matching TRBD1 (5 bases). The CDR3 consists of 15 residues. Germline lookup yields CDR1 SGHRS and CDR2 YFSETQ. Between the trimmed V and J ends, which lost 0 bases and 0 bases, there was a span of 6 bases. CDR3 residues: CASSLGGTTNEKLFF. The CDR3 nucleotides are TGCGCCAGCAGCTTGGGGGGGACAACTAATGAAAAACTGTTTTTT.

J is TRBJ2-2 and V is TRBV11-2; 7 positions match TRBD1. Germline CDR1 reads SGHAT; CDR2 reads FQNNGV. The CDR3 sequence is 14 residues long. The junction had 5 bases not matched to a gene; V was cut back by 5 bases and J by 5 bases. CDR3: CASSENRGTGELFF. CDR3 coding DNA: TGTGCCAGCAGCGAGAACAGGGGTACCGGGGAGCTGTTTTTT.

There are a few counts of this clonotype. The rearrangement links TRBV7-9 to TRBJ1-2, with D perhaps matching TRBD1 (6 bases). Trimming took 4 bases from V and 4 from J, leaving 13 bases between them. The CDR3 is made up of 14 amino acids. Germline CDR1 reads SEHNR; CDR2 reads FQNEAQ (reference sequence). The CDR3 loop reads CASSYTGRGYGYTF. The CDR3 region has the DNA TGTGCCAGCAGCTATACAGGGAGGGGCTATGGCTACACCTTC.

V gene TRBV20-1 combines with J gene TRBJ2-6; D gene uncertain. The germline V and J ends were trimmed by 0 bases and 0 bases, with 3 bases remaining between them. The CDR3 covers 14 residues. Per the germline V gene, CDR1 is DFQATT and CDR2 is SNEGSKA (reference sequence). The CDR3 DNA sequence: TGCAGTGCTAGAGATTACTCTGGGGCCAACGTCCTGACTTTC. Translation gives CSARDYSGANVLTF.

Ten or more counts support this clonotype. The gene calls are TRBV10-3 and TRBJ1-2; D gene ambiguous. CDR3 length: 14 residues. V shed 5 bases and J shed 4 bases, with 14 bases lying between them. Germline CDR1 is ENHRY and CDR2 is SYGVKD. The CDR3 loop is CAISSQLGAYGYTF. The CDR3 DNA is TGTGCCATCAGTTCCCAACTCGGCGCCTATGGCTACACCTTC.

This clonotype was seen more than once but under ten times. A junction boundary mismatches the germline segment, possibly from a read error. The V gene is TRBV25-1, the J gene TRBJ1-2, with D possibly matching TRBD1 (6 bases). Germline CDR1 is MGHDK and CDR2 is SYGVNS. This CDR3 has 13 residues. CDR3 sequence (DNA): TGTGCCGGCAGTGATACAGGGAATCATGGCTACACCTTC. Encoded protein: CAGSDTGNHGYTF.

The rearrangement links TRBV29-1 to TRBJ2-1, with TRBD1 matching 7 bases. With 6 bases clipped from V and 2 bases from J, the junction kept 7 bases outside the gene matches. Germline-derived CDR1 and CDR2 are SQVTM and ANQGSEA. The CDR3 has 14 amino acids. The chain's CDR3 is CSVHRGSTYNEQFF. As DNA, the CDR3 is TGCAGCGTGCACAGGGGTTCGACCTACAATGAGCAGTTCTTC.

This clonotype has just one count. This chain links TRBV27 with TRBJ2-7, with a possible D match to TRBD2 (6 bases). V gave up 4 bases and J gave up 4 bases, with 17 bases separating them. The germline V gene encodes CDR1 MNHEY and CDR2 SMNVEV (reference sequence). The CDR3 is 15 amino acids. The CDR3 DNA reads TGTGCCAGCAGTTACGCTAGCGACGTCCCTTACGAGCAGTACTTC. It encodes CASSYASDVPYEQYF.

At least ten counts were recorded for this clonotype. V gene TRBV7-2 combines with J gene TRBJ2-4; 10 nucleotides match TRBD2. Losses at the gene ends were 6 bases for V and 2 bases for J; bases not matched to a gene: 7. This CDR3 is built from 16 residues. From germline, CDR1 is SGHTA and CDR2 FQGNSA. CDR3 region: CASSLVAGGSKNIQYF. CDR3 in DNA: TGTGCCAGCAGTCTAGTAGCGGGAGGCTCCAAAAACATTCAGTACTTC.

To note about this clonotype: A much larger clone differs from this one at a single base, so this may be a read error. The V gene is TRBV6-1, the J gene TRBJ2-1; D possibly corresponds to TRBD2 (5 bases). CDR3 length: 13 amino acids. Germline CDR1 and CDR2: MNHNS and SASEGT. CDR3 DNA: TGTGCCAGCACTGAAGCGGAGAGTTATGAGCAGTTCTTC. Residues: CASTEAESYEQFF.

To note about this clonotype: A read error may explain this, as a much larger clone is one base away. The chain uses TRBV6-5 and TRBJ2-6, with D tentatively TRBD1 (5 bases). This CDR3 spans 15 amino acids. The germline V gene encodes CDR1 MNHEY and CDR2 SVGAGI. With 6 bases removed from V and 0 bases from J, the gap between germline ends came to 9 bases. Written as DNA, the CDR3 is TGTGCCAGCAGCCACGACAGCTCTGGGGCCAACGTCCTGACTTTC. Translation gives CASSHDSSGANVLTF.

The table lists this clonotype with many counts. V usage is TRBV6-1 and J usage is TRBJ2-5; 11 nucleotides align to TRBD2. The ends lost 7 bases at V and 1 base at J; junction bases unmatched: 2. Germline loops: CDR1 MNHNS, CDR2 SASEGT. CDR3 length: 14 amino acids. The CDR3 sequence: CASTGTSGQETQYF. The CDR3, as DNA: TGTGCCAGCACCGGGACTAGCGGCCAAGAGACCCAGTACTTC.

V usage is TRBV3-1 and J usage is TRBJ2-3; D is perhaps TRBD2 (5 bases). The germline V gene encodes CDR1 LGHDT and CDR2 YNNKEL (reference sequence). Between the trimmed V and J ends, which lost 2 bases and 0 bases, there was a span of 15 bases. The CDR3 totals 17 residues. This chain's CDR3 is CASSQWRTVNSTDTQYF. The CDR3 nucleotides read TGTGCCAGCAGCCAATGGAGGACGGTCAATAGCACAGATACGCAGTATTTT.